The 13 T cell receptor beta chains below all came from one sample that was sequenced in a study of T cells in Graves' hyperthyroidism and ophthalmopathy. TCR beta CDR3 regions were amplified from RNA transcripts. HTBI primers were employed in a first-round RT-PCR of the TCR CDR3. TCRdb re-analysed the multiplex PCR reads in MiXCR, keeping a single row per CDR3 protein. The sample lists around 350,000 distinct CDR3 sequences, 15% to 19% occurring once. Sequenced material: blood. The receptors shown here come from a woman under 30 with Graves' hyperthyroidism that later progressed to Graves' ophthalmopathy.

This clonotype has at least ten counts. The rearrangement links TRBV2 to TRBJ2-3, with TRBD2 matching over 9 bases. The CDR3 extends over 16 amino acids. The germline V gene encodes CDR1 SNHLY and CDR2 FYNNEI. The ends lost 7 bases at V and 1 base at J; junction bases unmatched: 9. This CDR3 is CASKTMTSGRTDTQYF. CDR3 in DNA: TGTGCCAGCAAAACAATGACTAGCGGACGCACAGATACGCAGTATTTT.

V and J are TRBV6-1 and TRBJ1-1; 8 bases map to TRBD1. Looked up from germline, CDR1 is MNHNS and CDR2 is SASEGT. The CDR3 runs to 14 residues. With 6 bases clipped from V and 3 bases from J, the junction kept 6 bases outside the gene matches. DNA for the CDR3: TGTGCCAGCAGATGGACAGGGAGGGACACTGAAGCTTTCTTT. Encoded protein: CASRWTGRDTEAFF.

This clonotype was counted at least ten times. V and J are TRBV11-2 and TRBJ1-1; D gene uncertain. Per the germline V gene, CDR1 is SGHAT and CDR2 is FQNNGV. CDR3 length: 18 amino acids. V lost 4 bases and J 2 bases, leaving 23 bases between the germline ends. The CDR3 reads CASSSLIWARTGNTEAFF. Written as DNA, the CDR3 is TGTGCCAGCAGCTCATTAATTTGGGCGAGGACGGGAAACACTGAAGCTTTCTTT.

In its sample, this clonotype was seen a few times. The chain carries TRBV7-9 and TRBJ2-3, with 11 positions matching TRBD2. Germline values: CDR1 SEHNR, CDR2 FQNEAQ (reference sequence). Trimming at V came to 2 bases and at J to 5 bases, leaving 9 bases not matched to a gene. This CDR3 has 17 residues. CDR3 sequence (DNA): TGTGCCAGCAGCTTACTGGGTAGCGGGAGGGCCATAGATACGCAGTATTTT. Translation: CASSLLGSGRAIDTQYF.

This clonotype appeared many times. The V gene is TRBV2, the J gene TRBJ2-5; D is uncertain. Trimming removed 1 base from V and 2 bases from J, with 5 bases in between. The CDR3 spans 13 residues. The germline gives CDR1 SNHLY, CDR2 FYNNEI. The CDR3 sequence: CASSEEGQETQYF. The DNA for the CDR3 is TGTGCCAGCAGTGAAGAAGGGCAAGAGACCCAGTACTTC.

The chain uses TRBV20-1 and TRBJ2-7; 10 positions agree with TRBD1. CDR1 is DFQATT, CDR2 SNEGSKA, per germline (reference sequence). This CDR3 contains 14 residues. Trimming cost V 3 bases and J 2 bases; bases outside gene matches: 4. CDR3 in amino acids: CSARRDRGTYEQYF. The CDR3 DNA sequence: TGCAGTGCTAGGAGGGACAGGGGTACCTACGAGCAGTACTTC.

Worth noting for this clonotype: A much larger clone sits a single nucleotide away, making a read error possible. CDR3 in DNA: TGTGCCAGCAGTTTACCCCCCGACAGTTACGGGCAGTACTTC. Its translation is CASSLPPDSYGQYF. The V call is TRBV28, the J call TRBJ2-7; D is possibly TRBD1 (5 bases). Per the germline V gene, CDR1 is MDHEN and CDR2 is SYDVKM. The CDR3 is made up of 14 amino acids.

This clonotype was seen many times. The chain links TRBV20-1 to TRBJ2-7, with 14 positions matching TRBD2. The V segment lost 3 bases and the J segment 6 bases; nucleotides outside the gene matches: 4. The CDR3 length is 14 residues. The V gene's germline CDR1 is DFQATT and CDR2 SNEGSKA (reference sequence). CDR3 DNA sequence: TGCAGTGCTAGGACTAGCGGGAGGGGGAGCGAGCAGTACTTC. It specifies CSARTSGRGSEQYF.

This clonotype has ten or more counts. The chain carries TRBV6-1 and TRBJ1-2; no firm D call. Germline assignment: CDR1 MNHNS and CDR2 SASEGT. Trimming took off 7 bases at V and 5 bases at J, with 23 bases between the two ends. The CDR3 contains 16 residues. In DNA, the CDR3 is TGTGCCAGCACCAACAGTTGGGTCAGAGCGGTGTATGGCTACACCTTC. Its translation is CASTNSWVRAVYGYTF.

The chain is built from TRBV18 and TRBJ2-3, with 7 bases lining up with TRBD1. CDR3 size: 15 residues. Germline trimming cut 3 bases from V and 1 base from J; bases unmatched to any gene: 4. CDR1 KGHSH and CDR2 LQKENI come from the germline V gene. The CDR3 protein is CASSPDRVRTDTQYF. The CDR3 bases are TGTGCCAGCTCACCCGACAGGGTTCGCACAGATACGCAGTATTTT. The full variable domain, with the rest looked up from reference TRBV18 and TRBJ2-3, is NAGVMQNPRHLVRRRGQEARLRCSPMKGHSHVYWYRQLPEEGLKFMVYLQKENIIDESGMPKERFSAEFPKEGPSILRIQQVVRGDSAAYFCASSPDRVRTDTQYFGPGTRLTVL.

This clonotype was found many times. This chain links TRBV24-1 with TRBJ1-1, with D unclear. This CDR3 has 12 residues. Germline CDR1 reads KGHDR; CDR2 reads SFDVKD. V was pared by 5 bases and J by 3 bases, with 6 bases between. The CDR3 nucleotides are TGTGCCACCAGTGGATGGGACACTGAAGCTTTCTTT. Its translation is CATSGWDTEAFF.

The rearrangement joins TRBV5-1 to TRBJ2-7, with 7 bases fitting TRBD1. V lost 3 bases, J lost 2 bases, and 5 bases stayed unmatched. Germline V CDR1 and CDR2: SGHRS, YFSETQ. The CDR3 contains 14 residues. CDR3 DNA sequence: TGCGCCAGCAGCTACACCGGGACAGCCTACGAGCAGTACTTC. As protein: CASSYTGTAYEQYF.

The chain has TRBV27 and TRBJ1-4; D ambiguous. The CDR3 is made up of 14 amino acids. Trimming removed 3 bases at V and 5 bases at J, with 10 bases between. CDR1 and CDR2 (germline): MNHEY, SMNVEV (reference sequence). CDR3: CASSFGRENEKLFF. In DNA, the CDR3 is TGTGCCAGCAGTTTTGGCCGGGAGAATGAAAAACTGTTTTTT.